Presented here are 31 T cell receptor beta chains from one specimen sequenced in a study of T-cell reconstitution after alpha-beta-depleted transplantation in children. Preparation of the TCRbeta library was carried out with unique molecular identifiers. TCRdb analysed the PCR reads with MiXCR anew, one entry per CDR3 protein. The profile shows about a million distinct CDR3 sequences, about 29% of them singletons. The sequenced sample was PBMCs, mostly from graft donor cells, obtained 360 days after TCRalphabeta/CD19-depleted stem cell transplant. The receptor set was obtained from a boy younger than two who had a stem cell transplant for SCID, so the T cells may come from the graft donor.

V and J are TRBV7-2 and TRBJ2-1; 9 bases are shared with TRBD2. The CDR3 totals 16 residues. Germline assignment: CDR1 SGHTA and CDR2 FQGNSA. Trimming removed 5 bases from V and 15 bases from J; junction bases left unmatched: 20. The chain's CDR3 is CASSQGRAGGLNPSFF. In nucleotides, the CDR3 is TGTGCCAGCAGCCAAGGGAGAGCGGGGGGCCTAAATCCTTCGTTCTTC.

This clonotype has only one observation. V and J are TRBV7-9 and TRBJ1-2; D not certain. The V end lost 1 base, the J end lost 0 bases, and 6 bases lay between the germline ends. The CDR3 sequence is 14 residues long. Per germline, CDR1 SEHNR and CDR2 FQNEAQ (reference sequence). CDR3 in DNA: TGTGCCAGCAGCTTAGTGGCCACTAACTATGGCTACACCTTC. Its translation is CASSLVATNYGYTF. Full variable domain (missing parts from reference TRBV7-9 and TRBJ1-2): DTGVSQNPRHKITKRGQNVTFRCDPISEHNRLYWYRQTLGQGPEFLTYFQNEAQLEKSRLLSDRFSAERPKGSFSTLEIQRTEQGDSAMYLCASSLVATNYGYTFGSGTRLTVV.

The chain combines TRBV9 with TRBJ2-1, with D tentatively TRBD2 (6 bases). Germline CDR1 is SGDLS and CDR2 is YYNGEE. The CDR3 is made up of 15 amino acids. Trimming stripped 2 bases from V and 2 bases from J, with 11 bases between. The CDR3 sequence: CASSVLEGAYNEQFF. Here the CDR3 DNA reads TGTGCCAGCAGCGTTTTGGAGGGAGCCTACAATGAGCAGTTCTTC.

This clonotype was detected once. This chain uses TRBV5-1 with TRBJ2-7; D may match TRBD1 or TRBD2 (6 bases each). CDR1 and CDR2 (germline): SGHRS, YFSETQ. This CDR3 is built from 14 residues. Trimming shortened V by 3 bases and J by 5 bases, and 15 bases separated the two germline ends. The CDR3, as DNA: TGCGCCAGCAGCTCCGGAAGGGGGGCGGACGAGCAGTACTTC. It yields the protein CASSSGRGADEQYF.

The J gene is TRBJ2-1, the V gene TRBV15, with TRBD1 matching over 10 bases. The CDR3 extends over 14 amino acids. J was trimmed by 7 bases and V by 6 bases; bases with no gene match: 6. Germline V gene data show CDR1 as LNHNV and CDR2 as YYDKDF (reference sequence). The CDR3 DNA reads as TGTGCCACCAGACCGGGACAGGGGTGGAATGAGCAGTTCTTC. Protein product: CATRPGQGWNEQFF.

V gene TRBV29-1 combines with J gene TRBJ2-2; 12 nucleotides agree with TRBD1. This CDR3 contains 17 residues. Per the germline V gene, CDR1 is SQVTM and CDR2 is ANQGSEA. With V trimmed by 5 bases and J by 6 bases, 13 bases remained unmatched. CDR3 DNA: TGCAGCGTTTCTCACCCGAGAGGGACAGGGGGCTCCGGGGAGCTGTTTTTT. This gives the protein CSVSHPRGTGGSGELFF.

This clonotype was observed a handful of times. V and J are TRBV12-3 or TRBV12-4 and TRBJ2-7; D possibly uses TRBD1 or TRBD2 (5 bases each). Trimming removed 3 bases at V and 1 base at J, with 16 bases between. The CDR3 consists of 16 residues. Written as DNA, the CDR3 is TGTGCCAGCAGTTTTTCTTCCGGGACGTCTTCCTACGAGCAGTACTTC. It is translated as CASSFSSGTSSYEQYF.

This clonotype was counted between two and nine times. The CDR3 reads CASSGRSLGDRAPGELFF. CDR3 DNA: TGTGCCAGCAGCGGTCGTAGTTTGGGGGACAGGGCGCCCGGGGAGCTGTTTTTT. The chain carries TRBV9 and TRBJ2-2; 9 bases align to TRBD1. The CDR3 length is 18 residues. The germline V gene encodes CDR1 SGDLS and CDR2 YYNGEE. The trim removed 3 bases at V and 6 bases at J, leaving 15 bases unmatched.

The V gene is TRBV11-2, the J gene TRBJ1-6, with D unresolved. Germline assignment: CDR1 SGHAT and CDR2 FQNNGV. There are 11 residues in the CDR3. Trimming stripped 5 bases from V and 14 bases from J, with 10 bases between. The CDR3 protein is CASSAVGSLHF. Written as DNA, the CDR3 is TGTGCCAGCAGCGCTGTAGGGTCCCTCCACTTT.

This chain links TRBV11-2 with TRBJ2-1; 10 bases are shared with TRBD2. Germline assignment: CDR1 SGHAT and CDR2 FQNNGV. This CDR3 spans 16 amino acids. Trimming cost V 3 bases and J 6 bases; bases outside gene matches: 8. The CDR3 DNA follows: TGTGCCAGCAGCTTTACTAGCGGGGCCCTCTCCAATGAGCAGTTCTTC. As protein: CASSFTSGALSNEQFF.

This clonotype was observed a handful of times. V usage is TRBV12-3 or TRBV12-4 and J usage is TRBJ2-7, with 7 bases identical to TRBD1. The CDR3 is 14 amino acids. J gave up 6 bases and V 6 bases, and 11 bases lay outside the gene matches. The CDR3 bases are TGTGCCAGCAGCTCGACAGGGTCGGTAAGCGAGCAGTACTTC. It is translated as CASSSTGSVSEQYF.

This clonotype was seen more than once but under ten times. The chain couples TRBV24-1 to TRBJ2-1, with D perhaps TRBD2 (6 bases). Trimming took off 4 bases at V and 10 bases at J, with 10 bases between the two ends. This CDR3 is built from 12 residues. Germline V gene lookup returns CDR1 KGHDR and CDR2 SFDVKD. CDR3 bases: TGTGCCACCAGTGACCCCAGCGGGGAGCAGTTCTTC. Translation: CATSDPSGEQFF.

With respect to this clonotype: With a much larger clone just one base away, this may be a read error. This sequence joins TRBV12-3 or TRBV12-4 and TRBJ1-3; D not resolved. V was cut by 2 bases and J by 3 bases, with 5 bases left in between. This CDR3 region has 13 residues. The CDR3 DNA reads as TGTGCCAGCAGTTTAAACATTGGAAACACCATATATTTT. Its translation: CASSLNIGNTIYF.

The chain carries TRBV7-9 and TRBJ2-5; tentatively, D is TRBD2 (5 bases). V lost 2 bases, J lost 4 bases, and 14 bases lay in between. Germline V gives CDR1 SEHNR, CDR2 FQNEAQ (reference sequence). The CDR3 runs 15 residues. In nucleotides, the CDR3 is TGTGCCAGCAGCTTATCGAGGGTTAAGTTAGAGACCCAGTACTTC. Translating it yields CASSLSRVKLETQYF.

The CDR3 nucleotides are TGTGCCAGCAGCCGGAGGGGGAGGTTTCGCACAGATACGCAGTATTTT. Translating gives CASSRRGRFRTDTQYF. The V gene is TRBV5-6, the J gene TRBJ2-3; D tentatively reads TRBD1 or TRBD2 (6 bases each). Trimming took off 4 bases at V and 1 base at J, with 16 bases between the two ends. Germline V lookup: CDR1 SGHDT, CDR2 YYEEEE. This CDR3 contains 16 residues.

For the CDR3, the DNA is TGTGCCAGCAGACAGACAGGGACGGAGTCCGGGGAGCTGTTTTTT. It codes for CASRQTGTESGELFF. This chain uses TRBV6-1 with TRBJ2-2; 7 bases match TRBD1. The germline V gene has CDR1 MNHNS and CDR2 SASEGT. This CDR3 is built from 15 residues. The V and J ends lost 6 bases and 6 bases, in that order; junction bases with no gene match: 10.

This clonotype was observed a handful of times. This chain joins TRBV5-5 and TRBJ2-3, with D perhaps matching TRBD2 (6 bases). Trimming cost V 2 bases and J 2 bases, with 15 bases left between them. The CDR3 has 16 amino acids. Germline V gene data show CDR1 as SGHKS and CDR2 as YYEKEE (reference sequence). CDR3 DNA: TGTGCCAGCAGCTTCACACCTACGGGACTCACAGATACGCAGTATTTT. As protein: CASSFTPTGLTDTQYF.

This clonotype showed up just a few times. The genes are TRBV5-1 and TRBJ1-1; D is ambiguous. Trimming removed 4 bases at V and 0 bases at J, with 10 bases between. The CDR3 has 14 residues. CDR1 SGHRS and CDR2 YFSETQ come from the germline V gene. CDR3 residues: CASSAESLNTEAFF. CDR3 DNA sequence: TGCGCCAGCAGCGCGGAGTCCCTGAACACTGAAGCTTTCTTT. The full variable domain, completed using reference TRBV5-1 and TRBJ1-1, is KAGVTQTPRYLIKTRGQQVTLSCSPISGHRSVSWYQQTPGQGLQFLFEYFSETQRNKGNFPGRFSGRQFSNSRSEMNVSTLELGDSALYLCASSAESLNTEAFFGQGTRLTVV.

The chain has TRBV28 and TRBJ2-1; 14 bases align to TRBD2. Germline V gives CDR1 MDHEN, CDR2 SYDVKM. Losses at the gene ends were 7 bases for V and 3 bases for J; bases not matched to a gene: 2. This CDR3 is built from 15 residues. The CDR3, as DNA: TGTGCCAGCAAGGGGACTAGCGGGGGCTACAATGAGCAGTTCTTC. Translation: CASKGTSGGYNEQFF.

CDR3: CASSLVRDLGGTQYF. CDR3 nucleotides: TGTGCCAGCAGCTTAGTAAGGGACCTGGGGGGGACCCAGTACTTC. V is TRBV7-2 and J is TRBJ2-5, with D perhaps TRBD2 (6 bases). CDR1 is SGHTA, CDR2 FQGNSA, per germline. V was pared by 1 base and J by 7 bases, with 16 bases between. The CDR3 sequence is 15 residues long. The full variable domain, rest sourced from reference TRBV7-2 and TRBJ2-5, is GAGVSQSPSNKVTEKGKDVELRCDPISGHTALYWYRQSLGQGLEFLIYFQGNSAPDKSGLPSDRFSAERTGGSVSTLTIQRTQQEDSAVYLCASSLVRDLGGTQYFGPGTRLLVL.

This clonotype was observed many times. This chain joins TRBV5-1 and TRBJ2-2; TRBD1 matches 8 bases. V lost 0 bases to trimming and J lost 1 base; unmatched junction nucleotides: 2. Germline lookup yields CDR1 SGHRS and CDR2 YFSETQ. The CDR3 runs 16 residues. This chain's CDR3 is CASSLGDRRNTGELFF. CDR3 DNA: TGCGCCAGCAGCTTGGGGGACAGGAGGAACACCGGGGAGCTGTTTTTT. Full variable domain (missing parts from reference TRBV5-1 and TRBJ2-2): KAGVTQTPRYLIKTRGQQVTLSCSPISGHRSVSWYQQTPGQGLQFLFEYFSETQRNKGNFPGRFSGRQFSNSRSEMNVSTLELGDSALYLCASSLGDRRNTGELFFGEGSRLTVL.

The chain carries TRBV16 and TRBJ2-7; 11 nucleotides line up with TRBD2. Trimming cost V 2 bases and J 5 bases; bases outside gene matches: 8. The CDR3 is 16 residues long. Germline CDR1 reads KGHSY; CDR2 reads FQNENV. This chain's CDR3 is CASSQEISGGDNEQYF. CDR3 bases: TGTGCCAGCAGCCAAGAGATTAGCGGGGGGGACAACGAGCAGTACTTC.

This clonotype has ten or more counts. The chain employs TRBV2 and TRBJ2-2, with 9 positions matching TRBD1. This CDR3 region has 15 residues. V was pared by 6 bases and J by 4 bases, with 6 bases of the junction left unmatched. The germline V gene has CDR1 SNHLY and CDR2 FYNNEI. The CDR3, as DNA: TGTGCCAGCAGGACGACAGGGGGGAGCACCGGGGAGCTGTTTTTT. It yields the protein CASRTTGGSTGELFF.

This clonotype was picked up a small number of times. This rearrangement joins TRBV28 to TRBJ1-1; no definite D call. Germline CDR1 reads MDHEN; CDR2 reads SYDVKM. Trimming removed 10 bases from V and 7 bases from J, with 19 bases in between. The CDR3 length is 13 residues. The CDR3 protein is CATSVVRRIEAFF. CDR3 coding DNA: TGTGCCACCAGCGTTGTAAGGAGAATTGAAGCTTTCTTT.

This clonotype has just one count. The chain couples TRBV29-1 to TRBJ1-1; D possibly corresponds to TRBD1 (6 bases). V lost 7 bases and J lost 0, with 12 bases in between. The CDR3 spans 13 residues. Looked up from germline, CDR1 is SQVTM and CDR2 is ANQGSEA. This CDR3 is CSAGQLMNTEAFF. The CDR3 DNA reads as TGCAGCGCTGGACAGCTCATGAACACTGAAGCTTTCTTT. Supplemented by reference TRBV29-1 and TRBJ1-1, the full variable domain reads SAVISQKPSRDICQRGTSLTIQCQVDSQVTMMFWYRQQPGQSLTLIATANQGSEATYESGFVIDKFPISRPNLTFSTLTVSNMSPEDSSIYLCSAGQLMNTEAFFGQGTRLTVV.

This clonotype was counted only a few times. The genes are TRBV7-2 and TRBJ2-7, with unresolved D. This CDR3 contains 15 residues. V was trimmed by 1 base and J by 3 bases, leaving 13 bases between them. Germline assignment: CDR1 SGHTA and CDR2 FQGNSA. The CDR3 DNA follows: TGTGCCAGCAGCTTAGAGGAGACCGTTTACTACGAGCAGTACTTC. Protein product: CASSLEETVYYEQYF.

This clonotype was found a few times. The rearrangement joins TRBV4-2 to TRBJ2-1; TRBD2 matches at 9 bases. CDR3 length equals 18 residues. After removal of 0 bases from V and 2 bases from J, the junction contained 8 bases not matched to a gene. CDR1 and CDR2 (germline): LGHNA, YNFKEQ. This CDR3 reads CASSQDRSGGPAYNEQFF. For the CDR3, the DNA is TGTGCCAGCAGCCAAGATCGTAGCGGGGGCCCTGCCTACAATGAGCAGTTCTTC.

The table lists this clonotype with a few counts. The genes are TRBV20-1 and TRBJ1-1; unclear D gene. CDR1 DFQATT and CDR2 SNEGSKA come from the germline V gene (reference sequence). The CDR3 spans 13 residues. V was trimmed by 1 base and J by 1 base, leaving 7 bases between them. The CDR3 nucleotides read TGCAGTGCTAGAGTGGACGCGAACACTGAAGCTTTCTTT. Amino acid sequence: CSARVDANTEAFF.

This clonotype came up many times. The chain uses TRBV28 and TRBJ2-1; D remains ambiguous. The CDR3 totals 13 residues. Germline V gene data show CDR1 as MDHEN and CDR2 as SYDVKM. The ends were cut back, 10 bases at V and 7 bases at J, with 17 bases in the middle. CDR3 protein: CATQATPTNEQFF. The CDR3 DNA reads as TGTGCCACGCAGGCGACACCGACAAATGAGCAGTTCTTC.

This clonotype was counted at least ten times. The CDR3 reads CASSSTSGSSYNEQFF. CDR3 DNA: TGCGCCAGCAGCTCCACTAGCGGGAGCTCCTACAATGAGCAGTTCTTC. The genes are TRBV5-1 and TRBJ2-1; 11 bases are shared with TRBD2. The V gene end was trimmed by 3 bases and the J gene end by 0 bases; junction bases not matched to a gene: 2. CDR3 length: 16 amino acids. Germline V gene sequence: CDR1 SGHRS, CDR2 YFSETQ.

The gene calls are TRBV10-3 and TRBJ2-7; D unclear. This CDR3 has 15 residues. V lost 7 bases, J lost 3 bases, and 19 bases lay in between. Germline CDR1 and CDR2: ENHRY and SYGVKD. The CDR3: CAIKTGPGIDYEQYF. Written as DNA, the CDR3 is TGTGCCATCAAAACCGGCCCAGGAATAGACTACGAGCAGTACTTC.